These 12 T cell receptor beta chains were sequenced from one sample in a study of Graves' ophthalmopathy and Graves' hyperthyroidism. RNA transcripts served as template for amplifying TCR beta CDR3 sequences. In the first round, RT-PCR was carried out with HTBI primers, and a multiplex PCR formed the second round. TCRdb re-called the multiplex PCR reads through MiXCR, storing one row per CDR3 protein. The table lists approximately 700,000 distinct CDR3 sequences, roughly 40% of them singletons, with 44% in the top ten. The sequencing sample was made of peripheral blood. The receptor set was obtained from an adult man with Graves' ophthalmopathy.

This clonotype was recorded only once. The chain couples TRBV14 to TRBJ1-1; no clear D. The CDR3 spans 14 residues. Germline CDR1 SGHDN, CDR2 FVKESK. Trimming cost V 0 bases and J 8 bases, with 13 bases left between them. CDR3 in amino acids: CASSQDHRPGEAFF. As DNA, the CDR3 is TGTGCCAGCAGCCAAGATCACCGACCGGGCGAAGCTTTCTTT.

This chain uses TRBV6-6 with TRBJ1-2; no firm D call. The CDR3 is 14 amino acids. From germline, CDR1 is MNHNY and CDR2 SVGAGI (reference sequence). V lost 0 bases to trimming and J lost 6 bases, with 11 bases between them. CDR3 bases: TGTGCCAGCAGTTACTCGACATCCGCGAATGGCTACACCTTC. It encodes CASSYSTSANGYTF.

CDR3 in amino acids: CSVRWASGRPDRYNEQYF. CDR3 DNA sequence: TGCAGCGTTCGATGGGCTAGCGGTCGACCCGATAGATACAATGAGCAGTACTTC. This chain links TRBV29-1 with TRBJ2-7; 7 nucleotides match TRBD2. J lost 7 bases, V lost 5 bases, and 26 bases had no gene match. This CDR3 region has 18 residues. The germline gives CDR1 SQVTM, CDR2 ANQGSEA.

This clonotype was picked up many times. V is TRBV7-9 and J is TRBJ1-2; 7 bases match TRBD1. Germline V CDR1 and CDR2: SEHNR, FQNEAQ (reference sequence). CDR3 size: 15 residues. V dropped 6 bases and J dropped 2; count of bases not matched to a gene: 9. For the CDR3, the DNA is TGTGCCAGCAGTCCGCTGACAGGGCCCAACTATGGCTACACCTTC. It is translated as CASSPLTGPNYGYTF.

The chain employs TRBV20-1 and TRBJ1-6; 9 positions agree with TRBD1. CDR1 is DFQATT and CDR2 is SNEGSKA in the germline V gene (reference sequence). This CDR3 has 13 residues. With V trimmed by 8 bases and J by 9 bases, 8 bases remained unmatched. In nucleotides, the CDR3 is TGCAGTACAGGGGACAGGGCTTCTTCACCCCTCCACTTT. Amino acid sequence: CSTGDRASSPLHF.

At least ten counts were recorded for this clonotype. This rearrangement joins TRBV11-2 to TRBJ2-5; D is undetermined. Germline CDR1 and CDR2: SGHAT and FQNNGV. V was pared by 6 bases and J by 2 bases, with 7 bases between. The CDR3 is made up of 12 amino acids. The DNA of the CDR3 is TGTGCCAGCAGAGGGTTACAAGAGACCCAGTACTTC. Amino acids: CASRGLQETQYF.

The rearrangement links TRBV7-2 to TRBJ2-2, with D possibly TRBD1 on 5 matching bases. CDR3 length: 11 residues. The V end was cut by 2 bases, the J end by 11 bases, with 6 bases between. The germline CDR1 and CDR2 sequences are SGHTA and FQGNSA. Here the CDR3 reads CASSLQGELFF. The CDR3 DNA is TGTGCCAGCAGCTTACAGGGTGAGCTGTTTTTT.

Comments on this clonotype: No conserved phenylalanine or tryptophan ends this CDR3, so it is likely a read error. V usage is TRBV2 and J usage is TRBJ2-7; D may match TRBD1 or TRBD2 (6 bases each). The CDR3 spans 15 residues. Trimming cost V 6 bases and J 2 bases, with 17 bases left between them. Germline V gene sequence: CDR1 SNHLY, CDR2 FYNNEI. The CDR3 loop reads CASSVGVGGTYEQYL. Here the CDR3 DNA reads TGTGCCAGCAGCGTAGGGGTAGGGGGGACCTACGAGCAGTACCTC.

The V gene is TRBV25-1, the J gene TRBJ1-1; TRBD1 aligns across 10 bases. Per germline, CDR1 MGHDK and CDR2 SYGVNS. V gave up 5 bases and J gave up 4 bases; unmatched junction bases: 7. The CDR3 contains 15 residues. The CDR3 DNA is TGTGCCAGCAGTTACGGGACAGGGGAGGCCACTGAAGCTTTCTTT. As protein: CASSYGTGEATEAFF.

This clonotype was seen at least ten times. This chain links TRBV24-1 with TRBJ1-2; D gene ambiguous. CDR1 is KGHDR and CDR2 is SFDVKD in the germline V gene. The V end lost 1 base, the J end lost 8 bases, and 7 bases lay between the germline ends. The CDR3 is 12 amino acids. This chain's CDR3 is CATSDFDRGYTF. In nucleotides, the CDR3 is TGTGCCACCAGTGATTTTGACCGCGGCTACACCTTC.

The chain carries TRBV10-3 and TRBJ1-6; D remains ambiguous. This CDR3 is 14 amino acids long. The V end lost 0 bases, the J end lost 10 bases, and 10 bases lay between the germline ends. Germline V gene sequence: CDR1 ENHRY, CDR2 SYGVKD. The CDR3 spells CAISESREGSPLHF. CDR3 DNA: TGTGCCATCAGTGAGTCGAGGGAAGGGTCACCCCTCCACTTT.

The chain has TRBV25-1 and TRBJ1-1; D unresolved. V was clipped by 8 bases and J by 0 bases, with 16 bases between them. Per germline, CDR1 MGHDK and CDR2 SYGVNS. The CDR3 has 15 amino acids. As DNA, the CDR3 is TGTGCCAGCGTGAAGGGCAGCACGTTGAACACTGAAGCTTTCTTT. It translates to CASVKGSTLNTEAFF.